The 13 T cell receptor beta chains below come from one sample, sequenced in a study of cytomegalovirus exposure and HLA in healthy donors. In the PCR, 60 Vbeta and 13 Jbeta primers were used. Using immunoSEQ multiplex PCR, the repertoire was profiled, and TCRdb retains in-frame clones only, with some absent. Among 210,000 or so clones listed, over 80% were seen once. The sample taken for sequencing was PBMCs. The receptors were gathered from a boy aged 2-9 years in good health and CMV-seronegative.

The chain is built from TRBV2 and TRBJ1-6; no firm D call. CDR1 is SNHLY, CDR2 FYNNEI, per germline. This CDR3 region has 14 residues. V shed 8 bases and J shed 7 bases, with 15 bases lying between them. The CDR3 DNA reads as TGTGCCAGCGGGGAGGACGGATTGAATTCACCCCTCCACTTT. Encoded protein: CASGEDGLNSPLHF. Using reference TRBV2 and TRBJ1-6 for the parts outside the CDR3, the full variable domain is EPEVTQTPSHQVTQMGQEVILRCVPISNHLYFYWYRQILGQKVEFLVSFYNNEISEKSEIFDDQFSVERPDGSNFTLKIRSTKLEDSAMYFCASGEDGLNSPLHFGNGTRLTVT.

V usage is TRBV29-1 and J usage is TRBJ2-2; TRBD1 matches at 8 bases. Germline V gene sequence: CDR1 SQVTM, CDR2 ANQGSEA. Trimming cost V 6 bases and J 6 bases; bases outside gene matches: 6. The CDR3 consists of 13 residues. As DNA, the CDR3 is TGCAGCGTAGGACAGGGTATTGCCGGGGAGCTGTTTTTT. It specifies CSVGQGIAGELFF.

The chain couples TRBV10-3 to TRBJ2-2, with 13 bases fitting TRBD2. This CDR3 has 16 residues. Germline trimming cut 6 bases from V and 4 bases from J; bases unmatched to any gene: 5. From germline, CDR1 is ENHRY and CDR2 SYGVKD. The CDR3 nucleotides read TGTGCCATCAGGGTTACTAGCGGGGGGGCCACCGGGGAGCTGTTTTTT. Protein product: CAIRVTSGGATGELFF.

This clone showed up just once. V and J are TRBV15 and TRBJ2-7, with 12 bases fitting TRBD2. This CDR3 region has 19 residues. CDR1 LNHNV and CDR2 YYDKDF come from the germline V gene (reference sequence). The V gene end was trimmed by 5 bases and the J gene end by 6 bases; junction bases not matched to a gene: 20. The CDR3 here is CATSSPGRLAGGAGGEQYF. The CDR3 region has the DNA TGTGCCACCAGCTCACCGGGTCGGCTAGCGGGAGGGGCCGGCGGCGAGCAGTACTTC.

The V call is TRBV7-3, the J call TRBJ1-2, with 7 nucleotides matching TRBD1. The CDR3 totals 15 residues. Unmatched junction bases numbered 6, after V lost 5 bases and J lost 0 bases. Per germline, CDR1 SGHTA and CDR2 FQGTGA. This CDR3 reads CASSVRDSTNYGYTF. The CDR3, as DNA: TGTGCCAGCAGCGTCCGGGACAGCACTAACTATGGCTACACCTTC. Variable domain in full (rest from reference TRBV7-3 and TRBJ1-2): GAGVSQTPSNKVTEKGKYVELRCDPISGHTALYWYRQSLGQGPEFLIYFQGTGAADDSGLPNDRFFAVRPEGSVSTLKIQRTERGDSAVYLCASSVRDSTNYGYTFGSGTRLTVV.

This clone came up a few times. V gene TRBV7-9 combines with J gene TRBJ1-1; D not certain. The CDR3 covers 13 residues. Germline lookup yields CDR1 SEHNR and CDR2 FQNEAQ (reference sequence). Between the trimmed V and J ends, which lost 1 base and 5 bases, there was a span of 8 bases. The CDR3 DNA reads TGTGCCAGCAGCTTAGGGTCGAGTACTGAAGCTTTCTTT. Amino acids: CASSLGSSTEAFF.

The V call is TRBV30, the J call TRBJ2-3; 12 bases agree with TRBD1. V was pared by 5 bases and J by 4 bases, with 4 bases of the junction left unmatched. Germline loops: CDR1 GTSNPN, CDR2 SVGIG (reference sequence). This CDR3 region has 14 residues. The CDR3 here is CAWGTGGLSDTQYF. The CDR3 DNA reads TGTGCCTGGGGGACAGGGGGCTTATCAGATACGCAGTATTTT.

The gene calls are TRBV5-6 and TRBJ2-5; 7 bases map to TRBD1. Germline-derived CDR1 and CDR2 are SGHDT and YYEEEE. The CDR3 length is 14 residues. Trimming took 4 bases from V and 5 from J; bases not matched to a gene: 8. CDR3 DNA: TGTGCCAGCAGCCCCGGACAGGAATGGGAGACCCAGTACTTC. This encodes CASSPGQEWETQYF.

The CDR3 DNA reads TGTGCCAGCGGGGGGACTAGCCGGAACACAGATACGCAGTATTTT. Encoded protein: CASGGTSRNTDTQYF. The chain recombines TRBV5-4 with TRBJ2-3; 9 bases align to TRBD2. Per germline, CDR1 SGHNT and CDR2 YYREEE (reference sequence). V shed 7 bases, J shed 2 bases, and the junction held 8 bases outside the gene matches. The CDR3 consists of 15 residues.

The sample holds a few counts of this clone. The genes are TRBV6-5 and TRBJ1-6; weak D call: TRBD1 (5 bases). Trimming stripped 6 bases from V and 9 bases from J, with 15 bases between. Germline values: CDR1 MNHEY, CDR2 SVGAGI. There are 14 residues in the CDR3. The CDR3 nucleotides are TGTGCCAGCAGATTGGACAAATTCCCTTCACCCCTCCACTTT. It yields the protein CASRLDKFPSPLHF.

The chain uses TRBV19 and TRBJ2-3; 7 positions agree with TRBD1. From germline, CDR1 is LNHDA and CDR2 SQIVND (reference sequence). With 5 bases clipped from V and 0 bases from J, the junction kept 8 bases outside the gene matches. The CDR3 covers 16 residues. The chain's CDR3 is CASSVNRGSSTDTQYF. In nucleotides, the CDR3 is TGTGCCAGTAGTGTGAACAGGGGATCTAGCACAGATACGCAGTATTTT.

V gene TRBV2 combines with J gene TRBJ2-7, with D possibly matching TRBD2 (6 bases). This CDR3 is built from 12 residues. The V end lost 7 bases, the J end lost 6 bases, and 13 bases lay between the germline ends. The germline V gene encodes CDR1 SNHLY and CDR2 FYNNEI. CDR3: CASTEGLFEQYF. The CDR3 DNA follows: TGTGCCAGCACGGAGGGCCTCTTCGAGCAGTACTTC. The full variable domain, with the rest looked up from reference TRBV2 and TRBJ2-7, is EPEVTQTPSHQVTQMGQEVILRCVPISNHLYFYWYRQILGQKVEFLVSFYNNEISEKSEIFDDQFSVERPDGSNFTLKIRSTKLEDSAMYFCASTEGLFEQYFGPGTRLTVT.

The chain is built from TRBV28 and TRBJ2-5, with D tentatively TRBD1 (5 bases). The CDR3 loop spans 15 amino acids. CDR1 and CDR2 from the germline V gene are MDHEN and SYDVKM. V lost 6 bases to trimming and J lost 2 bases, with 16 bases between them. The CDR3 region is CASSQGGVTQETQYF. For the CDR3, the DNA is TGTGCCAGCAGCCAGGGTGGGGTAACGCAAGAGACCCAGTACTTC.